These T cell receptor beta chains were read from a single sample in a study of blood T cell repertoires in COVID-19. The assay was immunoSEQ multiplex PCR, and TCRdb's table has in-frame clones only and misses some. Counted here are 300,000 to 450,000 clones, 88% occurring once; the ten biggest clones make up approximately 1%. The sequencing sample was made of PBMCs or T cells enriched from blood (not recorded which). The receptors were sampled from a woman aged 25 to 39 who had been exposed to COVID-19. CDR3s include the opening cysteine and the closing phenylalanine or tryptophan. A D gene is named only where the DNA matches it firmly. Size values are once, few and many counts, or a class for expanded clones, and some rows have none.

cdr3_aa: CASSLWSGSSDIQYF
cdr3_nt: TGTGCCAGCAGTTTATGGTCCGGGTCGAGTGACATTCAGTACTTC
clone_size: NA
d_call: NA
v_call: TRBV27
j_call: TRBJ2-4

cdr3_aa: CASSQGPSLNEKLFF
cdr3_nt: TGTGCCAGCAGTCAAGGTCCCAGTCTCAATGAAAAACTGTTTTTT
clone_size: NA
d_call: NA
v_call: TRBV4-2
j_call: TRBJ1-4

cdr3_aa: CSVEMEAPPYEQYF
cdr3_nt: TGCAGCGTTGAAATGGAGGCACCTCCCTACGAGCAGTACTTC
clone_size: NA
d_call: NA
v_call: TRBV29-1
j_call: TRBJ2-7

cdr3_aa: CASNPLAGVGNEQFF
cdr3_nt: TGTGCCAGCAATCCACTAGCGGGAGTAGGCAATGAGCAGTTCTTC
clone_size: NA
d_call: TRBD2
v_call: TRBV6-5
j_call: TRBJ2-1

cdr3_aa: CASQPGGTTYEQYF
cdr3_nt: TGTGCCAGCCAACCTGGCGGGACGACCTACGAGCAGTACTTC
clone_size: NA
d_call: NA
v_call: TRBV2
j_call: TRBJ2-7

cdr3_aa: CASSSHRGAEAFF
cdr3_nt: TGTGCCAGCAGTTCCCACAGGGGGGCTGAAGCTTTCTTT
clone_size: NA
d_call: TRBD1
v_call: TRBV28
j_call: TRBJ1-1

cdr3_aa: CASSLESDRGWADTQYF
cdr3_nt: TGTGCCAGCAGCTTAGAGTCGGACCGGGGATGGGCAGATACGCAGTATTTT
clone_size: NA
d_call: NA
v_call: TRBV7-8
j_call: TRBJ2-3

cdr3_aa: CASSQELDRVLGGAGNTIYF
cdr3_nt: TGTGCCAGCAGCCAAGAGCTGGACAGGGTATTGGGTGGGGCTGGAAACACCATATATTTT
clone_size: NA
d_call: TRBD1
v_call: TRBV3-1/TRBV3-2
j_call: TRBJ1-3

cdr3_aa: CASSQVSLYGYTF
cdr3_nt: TGTGCCAGCAGCCAAGTTTCTCTCTATGGCTACACCTTC
clone_size: NA
d_call: NA
v_call: TRBV3-1/TRBV3-2
j_call: TRBJ1-2

cdr3_aa: CASSPFSNQPQHF
cdr3_nt: TGTGCCAGCAGCCCTTTTAGCAATCAGCCCCAGCATTTT
clone_size: NA
d_call: NA
v_call: TRBV28
j_call: TRBJ1-5

cdr3_aa: CASSLDRGSYNEQFF
cdr3_nt: TGTGCCAGCAGCCTGGACAGGGGTTCCTACAATGAGCAGTTCTTC
clone_size: NA
d_call: TRBD1
v_call: TRBV7-3
j_call: TRBJ2-1

cdr3_aa: CASSLSTDTQYF
cdr3_nt: TGTGCCAGCTCCCTAAGCACAGATACGCAGTATTTT
clone_size: NA
d_call: NA
v_call: TRBV18
j_call: TRBJ2-3

cdr3_aa: CASSYVPGQGVGYTF
cdr3_nt: TGTGCCAGCAGTTACGTTCCGGGACAGGGTGTTGGCTACACCTTC
clone_size: NA
d_call: TRBD1
v_call: TRBV6-5
j_call: TRBJ1-2

cdr3_aa: CASSTGQQNYGYTF
cdr3_nt: TGTGCCAGCAGTACCGGACAGCAGAACTATGGCTACACCTTC
clone_size: NA
d_call: NA
v_call: TRBV28
j_call: TRBJ1-2

cdr3_aa: CASSSLGPGYGYTF
cdr3_nt: TGTGCCAGCAGCTCACTGGGGCCTGGCTATGGCTACACCTTC
clone_size: NA
d_call: NA
v_call: TRBV11-3
j_call: TRBJ1-2

cdr3_aa: CASSVDRAANEKLFF
cdr3_nt: TGTGCCAGTAGTGTCGACAGGGCCGCAAATGAAAAACTGTTTTTT
clone_size: NA
d_call: TRBD1
v_call: TRBV19
j_call: TRBJ1-4

cdr3_aa: CAWTGDGEQFF
cdr3_nt: TGTGCCTGGACGGGGGACGGTGAGCAGTTCTTC
clone_size: NA
d_call: NA
v_call: TRBV30
j_call: TRBJ2-1

cdr3_aa: CASSSGQATRNTIYF
cdr3_nt: TGTGCCAGCAGTTCCGGACAGGCAACTAGAAACACCATATATTTT
clone_size: NA
d_call: TRBD1
v_call: TRBV28
j_call: TRBJ1-3

cdr3_aa: CASTRGPQETQYF
cdr3_nt: TGTGCCAGCACTCGGGGTCCCCAAGAGACCCAGTACTTC
clone_size: NA
d_call: NA
v_call: TRBV11-2
j_call: TRBJ2-5

cdr3_aa: CASSDGLYGYTF
cdr3_nt: TGTGCCAGCTCCGACGGACTCTATGGCTACACCTTC
clone_size: NA
d_call: NA
v_call: TRBV28
j_call: TRBJ1-2

cdr3_aa: CASSLNRNPAKNIQYF
cdr3_nt: TGTGCCAGCAGCTTGAATAGAAACCCAGCCAAAAACATTCAGTACTTC
clone_size: NA
d_call: NA
v_call: TRBV7-2
j_call: TRBJ2-4

cdr3_aa: CATSGRNAQLDQETQYF
cdr3_nt: TGTGCCACCAGTGGACGGAACGCACAACTAGACCAAGAGACCCAGTACTTC
clone_size: NA
d_call: NA
v_call: TRBV24-1
j_call: TRBJ2-5

cdr3_aa: CASSLPTAGDLTITEQYF
cdr3_nt: TGTGCCAGTAGCCTACCTACTGCGGGGGACCTTACTATCACCGAGCAGTACTTC
clone_size: NA
d_call: TRBD2
v_call: TRBV19
j_call: TRBJ2-7

cdr3_aa: CASSQAGWVGAFF
cdr3_nt: TGTGCCAGTAGTCAGGCGGGGTGGGTTGGGGCTTTCTTT
clone_size: NA
d_call: NA
v_call: TRBV19
j_call: TRBJ1-1

cdr3_aa: CASSSLDVDIQYF
cdr3_nt: TGTGCCAGCAGCTCCCTAGATGTGGACATTCAGTACTTC
clone_size: NA
d_call: NA
v_call: TRBV6-5
j_call: TRBJ2-4

cdr3_aa: CASSPRQTSNYGYTF
cdr3_nt: TGTGCCAGCAGCCCTCGACAGACCTCTAACTATGGCTACACCTTC
clone_size: NA
d_call: NA
v_call: TRBV9
j_call: TRBJ1-2

cdr3_aa: CASSLARGGQETQYF
cdr3_nt: TGCGCCAGCAGCTTGGCGCGGGGAGGCCAAGAGACCCAGTACTTC
clone_size: NA
d_call: NA
v_call: TRBV5-1
j_call: TRBJ2-5

cdr3_aa: CASSLGLSGNTIYF
cdr3_nt: TGCGCCAGCAGCTTGGGGCTCTCTGGAAACACCATATATTTT
clone_size: NA
d_call: NA
v_call: TRBV5-1
j_call: TRBJ1-3

cdr3_aa: CASSPQGTDTQYF
cdr3_nt: TGCGCCAGCAGCCCACAGGGTACAGATACGCAGTATTTT
clone_size: NA
d_call: NA
v_call: TRBV5-1
j_call: TRBJ2-3

cdr3_aa: CASSLTRGLNEQFF
cdr3_nt: TGTGCCAGCAGCCTCACGCGCGGTCTTAATGAGCAGTTCTTC
clone_size: NA
d_call: NA
v_call: TRBV7-9
j_call: TRBJ2-1

cdr3_aa: CASIPTGSYTGELFF
cdr3_nt: TGTGCCAGTATCCCGACAGGGAGCTACACCGGGGAGCTGTTTTTT
clone_size: NA
d_call: TRBD1
v_call: TRBV19
j_call: TRBJ2-2

cdr3_aa: CASSLQGLAKNIQYF
cdr3_nt: TGCGCCAGCAGCTTACAAGGACTAGCCAAAAACATTCAGTACTTC
clone_size: NA
d_call: NA
v_call: TRBV5-1
j_call: TRBJ2-4

cdr3_aa: CASISPGVHEAFF
cdr3_nt: TGTGCCAGCATCTCCCCAGGGGTTCATGAAGCTTTCTTT
clone_size: NA
d_call: NA
v_call: TRBV28
j_call: TRBJ1-1

cdr3_aa: CASSMSQDTEAFF
cdr3_nt: TGTGCCAGTAGTATGAGTCAAGACACTGAAGCTTTCTTT
clone_size: once
d_call: NA
v_call: TRBV19
j_call: TRBJ1-1

cdr3_aa: CASRARLADPSYEQYF
cdr3_nt: TGTGCCAGCAGGGCGAGACTAGCGGACCCCTCCTACGAGCAGTACTTC
clone_size: NA
d_call: TRBD2
v_call: TRBV2
j_call: TRBJ2-7

cdr3_aa: CASSLAPSTDTQYF
cdr3_nt: TGTGCCAGCAGCTTAGCCCCAAGCACAGATACGCAGTATTTT
clone_size: NA
d_call: NA
v_call: TRBV7-2
j_call: TRBJ2-3

cdr3_aa: CASSKGQGRAYEQYF
cdr3_nt: TGTGCCAGCAGCAAAGGACAGGGACGAGCCTACGAGCAGTACTTC
clone_size: many
d_call: TRBD1
v_call: TRBV11-2
j_call: TRBJ2-7

cdr3_aa: CASSPTGTGRDEQYF
cdr3_nt: TGTGCCAGTAGTCCCACCGGGACAGGGAGAGACGAGCAGTACTTC
clone_size: NA
d_call: TRBD1
v_call: TRBV19
j_call: TRBJ2-7

cdr3_aa: CASSQTTSLNYEQYF
cdr3_nt: TGTGCCAGCAGCCAAACGACTAGCCTCAACTACGAGCAGTACTTC
clone_size: NA
d_call: TRBD2
v_call: TRBV7-9
j_call: TRBJ2-7

cdr3_aa: CASSLFPFGDQPQHF
cdr3_nt: TGTGCCAGCAGTTTATTCCCATTCGGGGATCAGCCCCAGCATTTT
clone_size: NA
d_call: NA
v_call: TRBV27
j_call: TRBJ1-5

cdr3_aa: CASSLYLAGVGGELFF
cdr3_nt: TGCGCCAGCAGCTTGTATCTAGCGGGAGTTGGCGGGGAGCTGTTTTTT
clone_size: NA
d_call: TRBD2
v_call: TRBV5-1
j_call: TRBJ2-2

cdr3_aa: CASSLIAGTGNSPLHF
cdr3_nt: TGTGCCAGCAGCCTGATAGCCGGGACAGGGAACTCACCCCTCCACTTT
clone_size: NA
d_call: TRBD1
v_call: TRBV5-6
j_call: TRBJ1-6

cdr3_aa: CASSPRSGGRTLNTEAFF
cdr3_nt: TGTGCCAGCTCACCACGAAGCGGGGGGCGTACATTGAACACTGAAGCTTTCTTT
clone_size: few
d_call: NA
v_call: TRBV18
j_call: TRBJ1-1

cdr3_aa: CASSIFHRYEQYF
cdr3_nt: TGTGCCAGTAGTATATTCCATCGGTACGAGCAGTACTTC
clone_size: many
d_call: NA
v_call: TRBV19
j_call: TRBJ2-7

cdr3_aa: CASSPAIAGVRETQYF
cdr3_nt: TGTGCCAGCAGCCCGGCCATAGCGGGAGTTAGAGAGACCCAGTACTTC
clone_size: NA
d_call: TRBD2
v_call: TRBV3-1/TRBV3-2
j_call: TRBJ2-5

cdr3_aa: CASSSTGGLWETQYF
cdr3_nt: TGTGCCAGCAGCTCGACAGGGGGCCTTTGGGAGACCCAGTACTTC
clone_size: NA
d_call: TRBD1
v_call: TRBV7-3
j_call: TRBJ2-5

cdr3_aa: CSVRFGGGTEAFF
cdr3_nt: TGCAGCGTCCGTTTTGGGGGGGGTACTGAAGCTTTCTTT
clone_size: few
d_call: NA
v_call: TRBV29-1
j_call: TRBJ1-1

cdr3_aa: CASSLFGMSGGLDQPQHF
cdr3_nt: TGTGCCAGCAGTTTATTTGGGATGTCAGGGGGCTTAGATCAGCCCCAGCATTTT
clone_size: NA
d_call: TRBD1
v_call: TRBV27
j_call: TRBJ1-5

cdr3_aa: CASSLGLVVGTGFPQPQHF
cdr3_nt: TGTGCCAGCAGTTTAGGCCTCGTTGTCGGGACAGGGTTTCCACAGCCCCAGCATTTT
clone_size: NA
d_call: TRBD1
v_call: TRBV28
j_call: TRBJ1-5

cdr3_aa: CASSDRGREKLFF
cdr3_nt: TGTGCCAGTAGTGACAGGGGAAGGGAAAAACTGTTTTTT
clone_size: NA
d_call: TRBD1
v_call: TRBV19
j_call: TRBJ1-4

cdr3_aa: CASSQGARAEAFF
cdr3_nt: TGTGCCAGCAGCCAAGGGGCGAGGGCTGAAGCTTTCTTT
clone_size: NA
d_call: NA
v_call: TRBV3-1/TRBV3-2
j_call: TRBJ1-1

cdr3_aa: CASSQEGLAGGLPLYEQYF
cdr3_nt: TGTGCCAGCAGCCAAGAGGGGCTAGCGGGAGGACTCCCCCTCTACGAGCAGTACTTC
clone_size: NA
d_call: TRBD2
v_call: TRBV3-1/TRBV3-2
j_call: TRBJ2-7

cdr3_aa: CASSETVSGNTIYF
cdr3_nt: TGCGCCAGCAGTGAAACGGTCTCTGGAAACACCATATATTTT
clone_size: NA
d_call: NA
v_call: TRBV10-2
j_call: TRBJ1-3

cdr3_aa: CASSSTGEGTEAFF
cdr3_nt: TGTGCCAGCAGCTCGACAGGGGAGGGCACTGAAGCTTTCTTT
clone_size: NA
d_call: TRBD1
v_call: TRBV11-2
j_call: TRBJ1-1

cdr3_aa: CASSPGGNSGANVLTF
cdr3_nt: TGTGCCAGCAGCCCTGGAGGGAACTCTGGGGCCAACGTCCTGACTTTC
clone_size: once
d_call: NA
v_call: TRBV5-4
j_call: TRBJ2-6

cdr3_aa: CASSLAPDRGNQPQHF
cdr3_nt: TGCGCCAGCAGCTTGGCCCCGGACAGGGGTAATCAGCCCCAGCATTTT
clone_size: NA
d_call: TRBD1
v_call: TRBV5-1
j_call: TRBJ1-5

cdr3_aa: CASSFQSTDTQYF
cdr3_nt: TGTGCCAGCAGCTTCCAGAGCACAGATACGCAGTATTTT
clone_size: NA
d_call: NA
v_call: TRBV7-3
j_call: TRBJ2-3

cdr3_aa: CASTDMRTGNEKLFF
cdr3_nt: TGCGCCAGCACCGATATGAGGACAGGAAATGAAAAACTGTTTTTT
clone_size: NA
d_call: TRBD1
v_call: TRBV5-1
j_call: TRBJ1-4

cdr3_aa: CASSLLASGTDTQYF
cdr3_nt: TGTGCCAGCAGCCTACTAGCGTCGGGCACAGATACGCAGTATTTT
clone_size: NA
d_call: TRBD2
v_call: TRBV7-3
j_call: TRBJ2-3